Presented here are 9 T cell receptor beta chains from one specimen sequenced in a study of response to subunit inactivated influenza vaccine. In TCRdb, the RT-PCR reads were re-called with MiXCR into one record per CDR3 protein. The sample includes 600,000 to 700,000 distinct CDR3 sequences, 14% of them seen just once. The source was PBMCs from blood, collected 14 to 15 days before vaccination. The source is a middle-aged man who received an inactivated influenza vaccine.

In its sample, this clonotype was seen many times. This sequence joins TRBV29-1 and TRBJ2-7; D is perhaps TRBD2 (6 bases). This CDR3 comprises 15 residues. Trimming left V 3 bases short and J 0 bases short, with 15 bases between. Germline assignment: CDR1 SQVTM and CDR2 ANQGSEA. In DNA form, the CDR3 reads TGCAGCGTTGAGGGACTTCCCGGGAGCTCCTACGAGCAGTACTTC. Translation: CSVEGLPGSSYEQYF.

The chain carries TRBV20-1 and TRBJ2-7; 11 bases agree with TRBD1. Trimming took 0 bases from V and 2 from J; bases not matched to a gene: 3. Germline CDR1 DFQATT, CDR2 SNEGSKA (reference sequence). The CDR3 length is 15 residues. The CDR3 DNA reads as TGCAGTGCTAGAGATATGGGACAGGGGGCCTACGAGCAGTACTTC. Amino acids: CSARDMGQGAYEQYF.

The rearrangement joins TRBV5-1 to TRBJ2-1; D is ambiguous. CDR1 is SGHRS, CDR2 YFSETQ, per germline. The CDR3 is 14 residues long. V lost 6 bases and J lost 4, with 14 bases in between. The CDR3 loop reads CASKERRLYNEQFF. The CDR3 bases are TGCGCCAGCAAGGAGAGACGGCTATACAATGAGCAGTTCTTC.

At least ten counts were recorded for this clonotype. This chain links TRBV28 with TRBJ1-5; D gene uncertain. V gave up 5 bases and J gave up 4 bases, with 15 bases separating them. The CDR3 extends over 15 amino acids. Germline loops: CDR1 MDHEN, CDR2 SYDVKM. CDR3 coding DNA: TGTGCCAGCAGTCTCAACACGGGCCGTAATCAGCCCCAGCATTTT. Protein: CASSLNTGRNQPQHF.

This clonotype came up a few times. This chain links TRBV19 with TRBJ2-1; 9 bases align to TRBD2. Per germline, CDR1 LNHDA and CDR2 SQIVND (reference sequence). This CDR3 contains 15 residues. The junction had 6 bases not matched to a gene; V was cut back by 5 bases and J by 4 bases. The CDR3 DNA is TGTGCCAGTAGTGTTAGCGGGGGCCTATACAATGAGCAGTTCTTC. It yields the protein CASSVSGGLYNEQFF.

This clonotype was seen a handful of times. The CDR3 bases are TGTGCCAGCAGTTACTCTCCCCAGGGTACAGATACGCAGTATTTT. Its protein is CASSYSPQGTDTQYF. The gene calls are TRBV6-5 and TRBJ2-3; D possibly corresponds to TRBD1 (5 bases). The germline V gene encodes CDR1 MNHEY and CDR2 SVGAGI. There are 15 residues in the CDR3. Between the trimmed V and J ends, which lost 0 bases and 3 bases, there was a span of 10 bases.

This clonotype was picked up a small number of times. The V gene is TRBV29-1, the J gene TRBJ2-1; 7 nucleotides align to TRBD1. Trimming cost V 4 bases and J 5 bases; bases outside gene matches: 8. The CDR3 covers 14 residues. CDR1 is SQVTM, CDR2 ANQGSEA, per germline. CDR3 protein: CSVGDSPLHNEQFF. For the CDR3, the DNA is TGCAGCGTTGGGGACAGCCCCTTACACAATGAGCAGTTCTTC.

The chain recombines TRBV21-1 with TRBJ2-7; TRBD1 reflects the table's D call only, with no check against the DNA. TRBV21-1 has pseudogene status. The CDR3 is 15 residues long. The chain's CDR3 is CASSRGQGNPYEQYF. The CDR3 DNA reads TGTGCCAGCAGTAGGGGACAGGGTAACCCCTACGAGCAGTACTTC.

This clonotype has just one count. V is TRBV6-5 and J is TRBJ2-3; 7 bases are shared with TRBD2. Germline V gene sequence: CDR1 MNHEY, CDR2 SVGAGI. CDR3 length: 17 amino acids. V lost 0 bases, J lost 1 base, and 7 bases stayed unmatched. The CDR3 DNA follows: TGTGCCAGCAGTTACTCTGCGCGGGAGCGGCGCACAGATACGCAGTATTTT. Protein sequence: CASSYSARERRTDTQYF.